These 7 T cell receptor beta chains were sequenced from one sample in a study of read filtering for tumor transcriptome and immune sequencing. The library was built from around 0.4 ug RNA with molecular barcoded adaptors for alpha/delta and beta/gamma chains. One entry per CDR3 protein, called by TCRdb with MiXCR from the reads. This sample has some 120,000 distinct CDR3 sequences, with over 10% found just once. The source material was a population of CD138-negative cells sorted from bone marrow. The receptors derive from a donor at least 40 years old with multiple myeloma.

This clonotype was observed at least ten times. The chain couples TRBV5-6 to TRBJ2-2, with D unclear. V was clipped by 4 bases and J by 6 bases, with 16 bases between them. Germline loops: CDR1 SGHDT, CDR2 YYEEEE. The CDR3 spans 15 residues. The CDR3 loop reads CASSLNYPAAGELFF. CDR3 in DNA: TGTGCCAGCAGCCTAAACTACCCCGCGGCCGGGGAGCTGTTTTTT. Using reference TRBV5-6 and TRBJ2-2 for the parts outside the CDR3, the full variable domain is DAGVTQSPTHLIKTRGQQVTLRCSPKSGHDTVSWYQQALGQGPQFIFQYYEEEERQRGNFPDRFSGHQFPNYSSELNVNALLLGDSALYLCASSLNYPAAGELFFGEGSRLTVL.

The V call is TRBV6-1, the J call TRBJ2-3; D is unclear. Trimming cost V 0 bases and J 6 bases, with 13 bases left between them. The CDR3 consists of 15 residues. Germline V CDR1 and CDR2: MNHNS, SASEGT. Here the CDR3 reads CASSEAPVNTDTQYF. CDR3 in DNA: TGTGCCAGCAGTGAAGCGCCGGTCAACACCGATACGCAGTATTTT.

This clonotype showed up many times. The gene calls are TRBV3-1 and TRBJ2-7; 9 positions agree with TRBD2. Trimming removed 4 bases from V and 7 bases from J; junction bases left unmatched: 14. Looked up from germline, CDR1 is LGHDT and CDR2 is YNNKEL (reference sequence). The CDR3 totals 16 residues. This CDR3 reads CASSLGGAGGPREQYF. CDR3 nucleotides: TGTGCCAGCAGCCTCGGCGGCGCGGGAGGGCCGCGGGAGCAGTACTTC.

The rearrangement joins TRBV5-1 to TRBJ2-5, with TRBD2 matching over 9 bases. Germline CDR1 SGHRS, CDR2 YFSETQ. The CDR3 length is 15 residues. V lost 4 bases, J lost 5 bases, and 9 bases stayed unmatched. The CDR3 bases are TGCGCCAGCAGCCCGGGACTAGCTGGGCCCGAGACCCAGTACTTC. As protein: CASSPGLAGPETQYF.

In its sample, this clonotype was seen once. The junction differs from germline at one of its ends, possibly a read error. The CDR3 region has the DNA TGTGCCAGCAGTTATCGAGATAGCACAGATATGCAGTATTTT. It codes for CASSYRDSTDMQYF. The chain carries TRBV6-5 and TRBJ2-3; D unresolved. The CDR3 sequence is 14 residues long. Germline V gene sequence: CDR1 MNHEY, CDR2 SVGAGI.

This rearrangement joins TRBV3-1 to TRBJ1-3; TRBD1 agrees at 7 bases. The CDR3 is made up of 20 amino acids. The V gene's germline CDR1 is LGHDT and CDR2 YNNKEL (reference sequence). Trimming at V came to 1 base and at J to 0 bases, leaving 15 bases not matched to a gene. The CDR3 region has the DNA TGTGCCAGCAGCCAAGTTCCCGGGGAGGGGGCTCCCCTCTCTGGAAACACCATATATTTT. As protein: CASSQVPGEGAPLSGNTIYF.

The CDR3 loop is CASGLGLQETQYF. In nucleotides, the CDR3 is TGTGCCAGCGGGCTGGGCCTCCAAGAGACCCAGTACTTC. The chain employs TRBV6-2 or TRBV6-3 and TRBJ2-5, with D unclear. The CDR3 totals 13 residues. Looked up from germline, CDR1 is MNHEY and CDR2 is SVGEGT. Trimming removed 8 bases from V and 1 base from J, with 11 bases in between.